The present entry profiles one T cell receptor (beta chain) with its context. The data were obtained in a study of shared clonotypes between healthy human individuals. Germline CDR1 is MNHNS and CDR2 is SASEGT. The CDR3 is made up of 14 amino acids. Trimming took off 2 bases at V and 2 bases at J, with 9 bases between the two ends. Profiling relied on immunoSEQ multiplex PCR, and the TCRdb table lists in-frame clones only, not all of them. The sample lists approximately 470,000 clones, 70% to 80% occurring once. Each donor was a Caucasian adult residing in Nashville, Tennessee. This sequence was found in a woman aged 40 to 50 in good health. Some clones in this sample may be carry-over from other donors' samples. The sample consisted of PBMCs. The chain is built from TRBV6-1 and TRBJ1-1, with D unresolved. CDR3 DNA: TGTGCCAGCAGTGAATCTAGGTCCAACACTGAAGCTTTCTTT. Translation: CASSESRSNTEAFF.